These T cell receptor beta chains were read from a single sample in a study of OX40 agonist ivuxolimab in advanced cancers. Repertoires were generated with immunoSEQ multiplex PCR, while TCRdb's copy carries only in-frame clones and drops some. This sample has roughly 100,000 clones, with roughly 93% found just once. This material consisted of CD4+ or CD8+ T cells sorted from blood, taken in a trial of the OX40 agonist ivuxolimab. The receptors here all came from an adult with an advanced solid tumor such as melanoma, head and neck, liver or kidney cancer. The CDR3 runs from the conserved cysteine through the conserved F or W. A D gene is named only where the DNA matches it firmly.

D	V	J	DNA	CDR3
NA	TRBV28	TRBJ2-3	TGTGCCAGCAGTTTCGACAGATACACAGATACGCAGTATTTT	CASSFDRYTDTQYF
NA	TRBV5-1	TRBJ1-5	TGCGCCAGCAGCGCCCAGAGGGTCCTATGGCAGCCCCAGCATTTT	CASSAQRVLWQPQHF
NA	TRBV7-8	TRBJ1-5	TGTGCCAGCAGCTTAGCACCGACGCGCAATCAGCCCCAGCATTTT	CASSLAPTRNQPQHF
TRBD1	TRBV25-1	TRBJ1-2	TGTGCCAGCAGTGCCCAGGGGGGGGTCGGCTACACCTTC	CASSAQGGVGYTF
NA	TRBV6-5	TRBJ2-2	TGTGCCAGCAGTCAGGGCGGGGAGCTGTTTTTT	CASSQGGELFF
NA	TRBV7-7	TRBJ2-2	TGTGCTAGCAGCTTAAACAGAAGGACCGGGGAGCTGTTTTTT	CASSLNRRTGELFF
NA	TRBV18	TRBJ2-3	TGTGCCAGCTCACCGTCAACAGATACGCAGTATTTT	CASSPSTDTQYF
NA	TRBV7-2	TRBJ2-7	TGTGCCAGCAGCGCCCAGACAGGATTTCGCTCCTACGAGCAGTACTTC	CASSAQTGFRSYEQYF
NA	TRBV15	TRBJ2-2	TGTGCCACCAGCAGAGAGATTGCCGGGGAGCTGTTTTTT	CATSREIAGELFF
TRBD2	TRBV18	TRBJ2-1	TGTGCCAGCTCCCAGACTAGCGCCGACAATGAGCAGTTCTTC	CASSQTSADNEQFF